The 6 T cell receptor beta chains reported below all come from one sample, sequenced in a study of OX40 agonist ivuxolimab in advanced cancers. TCRdb's copy holds only in-frame clones and misses some; the assay was immunoSEQ multiplex PCR. The sample has some 69,000 clones, roughly 92% seen once. This specimen was CD4+ or CD8+ T cells sorted from blood, taken in a trial of the OX40 agonist ivuxolimab. The receptor source for this set is an adult with an advanced solid tumor such as melanoma, head and neck, liver or kidney cancer.

For this clone: A junction end diverges from the germline sequence, so it may reflect a read error. The rearrangement uses TRBV18 and TRBJ2-5, with unresolved D. CDR3 length equals 11 residues. The germline V gene has CDR1 KGHSH and CDR2 LQKENI. The CDR3 nucleotides read TGTGCCAGCTCACCGAAAGAGATCCAGTACTTC. This encodes CASSPKEIQYF.

The V and J genes are TRBV11-3 and TRBJ2-3; no clear D gene. The V end was cut by 1 base, the J end by 7 bases, with 9 bases between. From germline, CDR1 is SGHNT and CDR2 YENEEA. There are 13 residues in the CDR3. The CDR3 is CASSLAGMNTQYF. The DNA for the CDR3 is TGTGCCAGCAGCTTAGCCGGTATGAATACGCAGTATTTT.

This chain links TRBV28 with TRBJ2-7; possibly TRBD1 for D (6 bases). V was shortened by 5 bases and J by 4 bases, with 15 bases between the two germline ends. Germline V lookup: CDR1 MDHEN, CDR2 SYDVKM. CDR3 length: 14 residues. The CDR3 sequence is CASSVPGQQYEQYF. CDR3 DNA: TGTGCCAGCAGTGTACCTGGACAGCAGTACGAGCAGTACTTC.

V gene TRBV29-1 combines with J gene TRBJ1-1; D is unclear. Germline V CDR1 and CDR2: SQVTM, ANQGSEA. This CDR3 contains 14 residues. Trimming stripped 5 bases from V and 3 bases from J, with 16 bases between. CDR3 loop: CSVLTFISDTEAFF. The CDR3 DNA sequence: TGCAGCGTTCTTACGTTCATAAGTGACACTGAAGCTTTCTTT.

This clone was recorded a few times. The chain has TRBV2 and TRBJ1-5; D ambiguous. This CDR3 has 13 residues. Germline values: CDR1 SNHLY, CDR2 FYNNEI. The V and J ends lost 7 bases and 2 bases respectively, with 9 bases between them. The DNA for the CDR3 is TGTGCCAGCAATTCGAGGGGCAATCAGCCCCAGCATTTT. Amino acid sequence: CASNSRGNQPQHF.

The chain uses TRBV19 and TRBJ1-5; 9 nucleotides line up with TRBD1. This CDR3 is 18 amino acids long. Germline V gene lookup returns CDR1 LNHDA and CDR2 SQIVND (reference sequence). The V and J ends lost 6 bases and 6 bases, in that order; junction bases with no gene match: 18. As DNA, the CDR3 is TGTGCCAGTAGCCTATATCCCCCGGGACAGGGTTTCGGTCAGCCCCAGCATTTT. It encodes CASSLYPPGQGFGQPQHF.